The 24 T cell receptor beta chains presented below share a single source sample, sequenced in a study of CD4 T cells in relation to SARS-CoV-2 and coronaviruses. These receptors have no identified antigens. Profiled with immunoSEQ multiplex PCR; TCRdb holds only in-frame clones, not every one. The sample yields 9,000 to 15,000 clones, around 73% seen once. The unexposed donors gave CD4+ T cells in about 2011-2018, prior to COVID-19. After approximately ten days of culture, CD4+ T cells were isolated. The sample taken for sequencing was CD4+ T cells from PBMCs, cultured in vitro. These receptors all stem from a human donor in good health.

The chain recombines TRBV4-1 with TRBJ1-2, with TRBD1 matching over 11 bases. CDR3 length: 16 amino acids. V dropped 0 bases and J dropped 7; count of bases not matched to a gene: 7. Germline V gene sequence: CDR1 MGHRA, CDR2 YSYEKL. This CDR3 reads CASSQETPGTGGGYTF. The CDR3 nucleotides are TGCGCCAGCAGCCAAGAAACTCCGGGGACAGGGGGTGGCTACACCTTC.

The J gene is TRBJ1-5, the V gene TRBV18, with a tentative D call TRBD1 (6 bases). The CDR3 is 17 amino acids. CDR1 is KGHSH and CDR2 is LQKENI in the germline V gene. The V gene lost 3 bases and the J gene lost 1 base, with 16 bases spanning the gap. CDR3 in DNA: TGTGCCAGCTCACCCGTTGGATGGACAGAAAGCAATCAGCCCCAGCATTTT. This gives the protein CASSPVGWTESNQPQHF.

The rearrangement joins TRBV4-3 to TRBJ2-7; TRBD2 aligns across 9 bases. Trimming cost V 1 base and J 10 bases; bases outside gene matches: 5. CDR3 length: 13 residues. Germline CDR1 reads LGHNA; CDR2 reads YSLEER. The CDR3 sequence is CASSQVIAGAQYF. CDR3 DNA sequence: TGCGCCAGCAGCCAAGTAATAGCGGGGGCTCAGTACTTC.

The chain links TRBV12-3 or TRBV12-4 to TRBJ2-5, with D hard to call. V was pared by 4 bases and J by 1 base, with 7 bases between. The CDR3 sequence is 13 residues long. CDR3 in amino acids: CASSSEAQETQYF. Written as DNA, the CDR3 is TGTGCCAGCAGTTCCGAGGCCCAAGAGACCCAGTACTTC.

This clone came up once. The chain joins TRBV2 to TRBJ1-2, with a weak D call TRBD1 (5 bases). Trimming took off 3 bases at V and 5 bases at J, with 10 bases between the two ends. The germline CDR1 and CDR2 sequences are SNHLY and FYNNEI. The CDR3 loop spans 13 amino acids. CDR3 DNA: TGTGCCAGCAGTGAGAAGACAGTTTATGGCTACACCTTC. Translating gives CASSEKTVYGYTF. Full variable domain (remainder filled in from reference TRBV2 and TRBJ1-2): EPEVTQTPSHQVTQMGQEVILRCVPISNHLYFYWYRQILGQKVEFLVSFYNNEISEKSEIFDDQFSVERPDGSNFTLKIRSTKLEDSAMYFCASSEKTVYGYTFGSGTRLTVV.

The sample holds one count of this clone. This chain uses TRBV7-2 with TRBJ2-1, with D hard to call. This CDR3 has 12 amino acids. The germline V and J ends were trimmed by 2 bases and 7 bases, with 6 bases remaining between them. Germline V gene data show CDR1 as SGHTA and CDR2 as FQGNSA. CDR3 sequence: CASSLQFNEQFF. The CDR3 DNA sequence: TGTGCCAGCAGCTTACAGTTTAATGAGCAGTTCTTC.

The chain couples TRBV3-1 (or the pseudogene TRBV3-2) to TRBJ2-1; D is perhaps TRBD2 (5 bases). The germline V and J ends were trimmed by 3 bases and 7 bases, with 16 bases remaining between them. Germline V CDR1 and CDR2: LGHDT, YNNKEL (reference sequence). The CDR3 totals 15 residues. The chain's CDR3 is CASSQRASVPNEQFF. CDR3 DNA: TGTGCCAGCAGCCAGAGGGCTTCGGTCCCTAATGAGCAGTTCTTC.

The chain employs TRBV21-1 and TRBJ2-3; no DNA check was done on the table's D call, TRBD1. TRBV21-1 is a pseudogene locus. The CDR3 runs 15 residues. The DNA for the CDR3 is TGTGCCAGCCGCCCCTCGGTAGGGGGCACAGATACGCAGTATTTT. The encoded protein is CASRPSVGGTDTQYF.

The CDR3, as DNA: TGTGCCAGCACCGACAGGAGGAGCACAGATACGCAGTATTTT. Its protein is CASTDRRSTDTQYF. J is TRBJ2-3 and V is TRBV6-5, with D tentatively TRBD1 (6 bases). Germline CDR1 MNHEY, CDR2 SVGAGI. Trimming removed 7 bases at V and 0 bases at J, with 11 bases between. The CDR3 spans 14 residues.

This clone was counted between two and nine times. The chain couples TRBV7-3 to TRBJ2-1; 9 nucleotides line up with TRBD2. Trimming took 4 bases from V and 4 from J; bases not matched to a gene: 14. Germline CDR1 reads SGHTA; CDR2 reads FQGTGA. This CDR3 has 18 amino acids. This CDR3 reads CASSSVSFSSGVYNEQFF. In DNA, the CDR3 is TGTGCCAGCAGCTCCGTCTCGTTCTCTAGCGGGGTATACAATGAGCAGTTCTTC.

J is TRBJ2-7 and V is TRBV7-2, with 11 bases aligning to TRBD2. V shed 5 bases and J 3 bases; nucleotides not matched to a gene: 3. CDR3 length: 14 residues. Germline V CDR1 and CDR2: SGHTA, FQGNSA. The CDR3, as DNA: TGTGCCAGCAGCACCGGACTAGCGGGCTACGAGCAGTACTTC. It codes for CASSTGLAGYEQYF.

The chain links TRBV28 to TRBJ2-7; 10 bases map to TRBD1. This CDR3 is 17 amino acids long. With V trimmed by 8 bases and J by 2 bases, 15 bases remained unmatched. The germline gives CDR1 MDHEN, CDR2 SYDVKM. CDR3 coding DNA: TGTGCCAGCCGTACGGGGTACCCCGGGACAGGGGCCTACGAGCAGTACTTC. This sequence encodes CASRTGYPGTGAYEQYF.

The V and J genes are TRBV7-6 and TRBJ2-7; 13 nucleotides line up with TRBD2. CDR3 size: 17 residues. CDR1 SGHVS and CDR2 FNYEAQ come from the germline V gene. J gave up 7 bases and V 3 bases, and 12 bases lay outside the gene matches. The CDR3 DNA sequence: TGTGCCAGCAGCTTGAGGGGACTAGCGGGGACCACGGGGGAGCAGTACTTC. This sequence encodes CASSLRGLAGTTGEQYF.

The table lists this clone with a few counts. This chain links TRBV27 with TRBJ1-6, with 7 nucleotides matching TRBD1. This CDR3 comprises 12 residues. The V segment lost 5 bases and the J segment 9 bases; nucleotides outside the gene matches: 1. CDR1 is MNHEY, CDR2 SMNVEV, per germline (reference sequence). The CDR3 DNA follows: TGTGCCAGCAGTAGGGGGCGTTCACCCCTCCACTTT. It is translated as CASSRGRSPLHF.

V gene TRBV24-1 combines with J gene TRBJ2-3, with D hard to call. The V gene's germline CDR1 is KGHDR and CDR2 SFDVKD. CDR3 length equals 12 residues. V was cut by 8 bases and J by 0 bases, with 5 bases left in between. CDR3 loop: CATTDSTDTQYF. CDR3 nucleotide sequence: TGTGCCACCACGGACAGCACAGATACGCAGTATTTT.

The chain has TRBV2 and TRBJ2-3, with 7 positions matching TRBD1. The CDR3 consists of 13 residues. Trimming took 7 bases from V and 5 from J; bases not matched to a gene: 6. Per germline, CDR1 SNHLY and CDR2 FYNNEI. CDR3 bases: TGTGCCAGCAATACAGGGGTGGGAGATACGCAGTATTTT. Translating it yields CASNTGVGDTQYF.

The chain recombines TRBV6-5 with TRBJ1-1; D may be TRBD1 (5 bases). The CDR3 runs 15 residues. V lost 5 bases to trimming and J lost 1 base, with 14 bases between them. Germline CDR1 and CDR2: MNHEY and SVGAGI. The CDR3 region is CASSQRRGANTEAFF. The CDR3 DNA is TGTGCCAGCAGTCAAAGGAGAGGGGCGAACACTGAAGCTTTCTTT.

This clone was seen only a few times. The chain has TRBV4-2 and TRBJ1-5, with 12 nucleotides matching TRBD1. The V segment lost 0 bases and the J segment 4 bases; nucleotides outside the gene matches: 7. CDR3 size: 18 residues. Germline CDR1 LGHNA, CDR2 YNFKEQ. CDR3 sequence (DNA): TGTGCCAGCAGCCAAGACGGGACAGGGGGCGGGAGGAATCAGCCCCAGCATTTT. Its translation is CASSQDGTGGGRNQPQHF.

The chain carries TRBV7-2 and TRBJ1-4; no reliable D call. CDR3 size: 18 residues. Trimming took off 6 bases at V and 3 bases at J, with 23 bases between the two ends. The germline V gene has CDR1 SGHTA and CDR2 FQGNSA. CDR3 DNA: TGTGCCAGCAGTCCTAATCTGGTGGGAATGTTCGCTAATGAAAAACTGTTTTTT. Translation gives CASSPNLVGMFANEKLFF.

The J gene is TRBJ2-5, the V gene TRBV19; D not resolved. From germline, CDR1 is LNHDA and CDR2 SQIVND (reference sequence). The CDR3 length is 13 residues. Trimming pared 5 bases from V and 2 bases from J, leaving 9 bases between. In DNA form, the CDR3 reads TGTGCCAGTAGTGCGACACCTCAAGAGACCCAGTACTTC. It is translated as CASSATPQETQYF.

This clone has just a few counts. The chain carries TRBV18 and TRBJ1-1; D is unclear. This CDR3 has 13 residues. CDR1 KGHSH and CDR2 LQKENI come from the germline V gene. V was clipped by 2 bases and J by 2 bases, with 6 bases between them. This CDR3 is CASSPSTNTEAFF. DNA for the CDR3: TGTGCCAGCTCACCATCTACTAACACTGAAGCTTTCTTT.

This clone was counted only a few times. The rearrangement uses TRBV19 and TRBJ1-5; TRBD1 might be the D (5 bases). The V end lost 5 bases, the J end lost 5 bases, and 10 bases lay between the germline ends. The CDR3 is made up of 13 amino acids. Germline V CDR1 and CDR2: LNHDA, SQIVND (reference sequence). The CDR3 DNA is TGTGCCAGTAGTCTGCAGGGTGATCAGCCCCAGCATTTT. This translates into CASSLQGDQPQHF.

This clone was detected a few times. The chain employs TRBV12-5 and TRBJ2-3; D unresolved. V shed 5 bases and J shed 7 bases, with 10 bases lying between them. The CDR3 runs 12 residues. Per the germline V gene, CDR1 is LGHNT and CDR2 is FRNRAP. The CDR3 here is CASGTLPYTQYF. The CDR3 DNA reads TGTGCTAGTGGTACCCTACCGTATACGCAGTATTTT.

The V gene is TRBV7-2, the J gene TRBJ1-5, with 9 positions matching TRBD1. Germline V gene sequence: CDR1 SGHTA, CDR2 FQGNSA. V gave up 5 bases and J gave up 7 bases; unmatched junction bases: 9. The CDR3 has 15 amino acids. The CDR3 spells CASSLHRGREQPQHF. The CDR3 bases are TGTGCCAGCAGCCTACACAGGGGGCGTGAGCAGCCCCAGCATTTT. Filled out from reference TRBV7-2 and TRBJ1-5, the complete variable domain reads GAGVSQSPSNKVTEKGKDVELRCDPISGHTALYWYRQSLGQGLEFLIYFQGNSAPDKSGLPSDRFSAERTGGSVSTLTIQRTQQEDSAVYLCASSLHRGREQPQHFGDGTRLSIL.